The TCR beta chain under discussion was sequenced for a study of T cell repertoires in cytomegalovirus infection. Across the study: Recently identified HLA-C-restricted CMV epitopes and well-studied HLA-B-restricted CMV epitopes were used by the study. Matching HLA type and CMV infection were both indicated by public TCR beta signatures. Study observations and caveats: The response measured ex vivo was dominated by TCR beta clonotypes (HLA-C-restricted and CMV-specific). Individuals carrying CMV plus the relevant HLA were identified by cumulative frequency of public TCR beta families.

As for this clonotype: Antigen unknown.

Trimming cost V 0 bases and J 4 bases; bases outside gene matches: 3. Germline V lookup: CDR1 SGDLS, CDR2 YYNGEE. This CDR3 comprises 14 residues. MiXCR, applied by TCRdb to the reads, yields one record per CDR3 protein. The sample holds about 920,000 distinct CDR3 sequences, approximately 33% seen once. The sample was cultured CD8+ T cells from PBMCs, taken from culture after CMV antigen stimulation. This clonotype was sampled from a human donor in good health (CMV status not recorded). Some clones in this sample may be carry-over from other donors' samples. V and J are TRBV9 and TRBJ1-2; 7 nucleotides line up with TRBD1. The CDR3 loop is CASSVARTGYGYTF. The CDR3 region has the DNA TGTGCCAGCAGCGTAGCTCGGACAGGCTATGGCTACACCTTC.